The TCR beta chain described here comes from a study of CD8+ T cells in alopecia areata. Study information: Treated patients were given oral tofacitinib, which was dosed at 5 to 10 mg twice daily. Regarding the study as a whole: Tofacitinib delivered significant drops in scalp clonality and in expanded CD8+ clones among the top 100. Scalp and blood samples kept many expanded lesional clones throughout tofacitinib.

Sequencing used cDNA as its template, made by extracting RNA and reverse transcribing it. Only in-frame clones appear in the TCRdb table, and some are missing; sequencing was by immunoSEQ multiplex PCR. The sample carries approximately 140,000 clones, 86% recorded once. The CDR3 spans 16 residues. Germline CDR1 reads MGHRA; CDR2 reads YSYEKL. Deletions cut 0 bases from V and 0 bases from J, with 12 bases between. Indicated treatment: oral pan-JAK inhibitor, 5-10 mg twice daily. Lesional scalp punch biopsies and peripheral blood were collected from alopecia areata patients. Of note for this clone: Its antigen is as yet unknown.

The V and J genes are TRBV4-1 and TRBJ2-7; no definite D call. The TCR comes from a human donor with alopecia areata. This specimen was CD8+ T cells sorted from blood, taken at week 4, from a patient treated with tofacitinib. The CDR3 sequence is CASSQELGLSSYEQYF. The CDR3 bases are TGCGCCAGCAGCCAAGAGCTAGGGCTGAGCTCCTACGAGCAGTACTTC.